Reported below is one T cell receptor (beta chain). The sample originates from a study of blood T cell repertoires in COVID-19. Study context: There were acute and convalescent COVID-19 samples, and they came from the United States, Italy and Spain.

Original methodology: From reference gene primer amplification, estimates of nucleated cell counts were derived. Assay used: immunoSEQ multiplex PCR; TCRdb lists only in-frame clones, some missing. The V and J calls and clone size come from that table; D and trimming were worked out from the DNA. The profile shows about 400,000 clones, 85% to 90% of them singletons. V lost 8 bases to trimming and J lost 2 bases, with 16 bases between them. The germline V gene has CDR1 GTSNPN and CDR2 SVGIG (reference sequence). The CDR3 covers 13 residues. The TCR was taken from a woman in her forties or fifties who had recovered from COVID-19. The sequenced material came from PBMCs or T cells enriched from blood (not recorded which). V and J are TRBV30 and TRBJ2-7, with D possibly TRBD2 on 6 matching bases. In DNA form, the CDR3 reads TGTGCCGGGTTAGGAGGGACGCCCTACGAGCAGTACTTC. This codes for CAGLGGTPYEQYF. Complete variable domain (other parts from reference TRBV30 and TRBJ2-7): SQTIHQWPATLVQPVGSPLSLECTVEGTSNPNLYWYRQAAGRGLQLLFYSVGIGQISSEVPQNLSASRPQDRQFILSSKKLLLSDSGFYLCAGLGGTPYEQYFGPGTRLTVT.